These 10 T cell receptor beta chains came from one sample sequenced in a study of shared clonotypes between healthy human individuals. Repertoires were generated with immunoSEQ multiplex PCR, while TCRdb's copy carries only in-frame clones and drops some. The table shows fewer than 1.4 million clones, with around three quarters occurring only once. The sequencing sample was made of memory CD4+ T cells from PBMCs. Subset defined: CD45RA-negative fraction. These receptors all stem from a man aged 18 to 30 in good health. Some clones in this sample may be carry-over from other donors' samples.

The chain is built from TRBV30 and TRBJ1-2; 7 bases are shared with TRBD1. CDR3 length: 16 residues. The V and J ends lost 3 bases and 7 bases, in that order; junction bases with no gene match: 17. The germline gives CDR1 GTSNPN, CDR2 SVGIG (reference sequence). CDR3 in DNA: TGTGCCTGGAGACCACACTGGTACAGGGGATTGGGTGGCTACACCTTC. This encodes CAWRPHWYRGLGGYTF. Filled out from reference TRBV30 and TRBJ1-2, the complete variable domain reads SQTIHQWPATLVQPVGSPLSLECTVEGTSNPNLYWYRQAAGRGLQLLFYSVGIGQISSEVPQNLSASRPQDRQFILSSKKLLLSDSGFYLCAWRPHWYRGLGGYTFGSGTRLTVV.

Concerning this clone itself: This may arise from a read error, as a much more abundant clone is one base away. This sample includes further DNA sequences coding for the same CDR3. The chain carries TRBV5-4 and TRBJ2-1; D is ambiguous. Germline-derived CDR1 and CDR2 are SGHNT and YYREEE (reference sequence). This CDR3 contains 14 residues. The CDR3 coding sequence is TGTGCCAGCAGCTTGGCGGCTAGTACCGATGAGCAATTCTTC. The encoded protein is CASSLAASTDEQFF.

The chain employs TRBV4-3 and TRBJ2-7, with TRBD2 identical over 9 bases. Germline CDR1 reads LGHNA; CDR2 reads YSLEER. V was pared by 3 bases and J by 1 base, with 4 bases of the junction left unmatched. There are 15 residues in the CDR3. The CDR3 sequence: CASSQTSGSSYEQYF. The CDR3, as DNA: TGCGCCAGCAGCCAGACTAGCGGCTCGTCCTACGAGCAGTACTTC.

CDR3 sequence: CASSLAGGRAYEQYF. CDR3 bases: TGTGCCAGCAGCCTTGCGGGCGGGAGGGCCTACGAGCAGTACTTC. The V gene is TRBV5-4, the J gene TRBJ2-7, with 9 positions matching TRBD2. J gave up 2 bases and V 4 bases, and 7 bases lay outside the gene matches. The CDR3 has 15 amino acids. Germline V gene data show CDR1 as SGHNT and CDR2 as YYREEE (reference sequence).

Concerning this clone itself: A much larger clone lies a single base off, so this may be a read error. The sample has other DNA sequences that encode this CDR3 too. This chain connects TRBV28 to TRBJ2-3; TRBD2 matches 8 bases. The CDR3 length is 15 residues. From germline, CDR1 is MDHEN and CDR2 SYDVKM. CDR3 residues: CASIRGGRPTDTQYF. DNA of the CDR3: TGCGCCAGCATCCGGGGGGGACGACCCACAGATACGCAGTATTTT.

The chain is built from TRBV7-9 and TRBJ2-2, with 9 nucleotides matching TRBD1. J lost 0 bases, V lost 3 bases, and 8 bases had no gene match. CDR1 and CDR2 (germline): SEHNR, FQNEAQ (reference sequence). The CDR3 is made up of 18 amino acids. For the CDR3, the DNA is TGTGCCAGCAGCTTCCCGAACAGGGGGCCTACGAACACCGGGGAGCTGTTTTTT. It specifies CASSFPNRGPTNTGELFF.

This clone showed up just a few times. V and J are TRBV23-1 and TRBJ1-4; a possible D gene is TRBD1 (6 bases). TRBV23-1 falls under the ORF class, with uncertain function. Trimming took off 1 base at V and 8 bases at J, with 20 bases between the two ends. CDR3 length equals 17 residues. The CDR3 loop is CASSQCSHRDDLEKLFF. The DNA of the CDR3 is TGCGCCAGCAGTCAATGTAGTCACAGGGACGATCTCGAAAAACTGTTTTTT.

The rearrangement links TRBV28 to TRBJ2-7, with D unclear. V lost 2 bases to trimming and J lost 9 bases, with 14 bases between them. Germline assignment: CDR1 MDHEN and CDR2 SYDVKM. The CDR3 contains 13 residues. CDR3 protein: CASSLTGQAWQYF. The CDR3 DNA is TGTGCCAGCAGTTTAACCGGGCAGGCATGGCAGTACTTC. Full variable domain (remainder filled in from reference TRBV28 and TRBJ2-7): DVKVTQSSRYLVKRTGEKVFLECVQDMDHENMFWYRQDPGLGLRLIYFSYDVKMKEKGDIPEGYSVSREKKERFSLILESASTNQTSMYLCASSLTGQAWQYFGPGTRLTVT.

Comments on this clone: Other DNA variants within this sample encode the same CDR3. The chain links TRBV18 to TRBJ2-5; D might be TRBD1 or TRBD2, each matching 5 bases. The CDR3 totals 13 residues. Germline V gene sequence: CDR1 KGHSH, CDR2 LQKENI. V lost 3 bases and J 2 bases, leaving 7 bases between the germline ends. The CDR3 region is CASSPGVQETQYF. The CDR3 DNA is TGTGCCAGCTCACCGGGGGTTCAAGAGACCCAGTACTTC.

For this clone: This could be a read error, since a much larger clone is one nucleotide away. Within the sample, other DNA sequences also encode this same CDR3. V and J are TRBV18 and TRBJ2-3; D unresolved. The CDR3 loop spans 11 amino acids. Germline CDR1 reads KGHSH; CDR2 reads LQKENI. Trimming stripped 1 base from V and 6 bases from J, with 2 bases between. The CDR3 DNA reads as TGTGCCAGCTCACCACGCGATACGCAGTATTTT. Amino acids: CASSPRDTQYF.